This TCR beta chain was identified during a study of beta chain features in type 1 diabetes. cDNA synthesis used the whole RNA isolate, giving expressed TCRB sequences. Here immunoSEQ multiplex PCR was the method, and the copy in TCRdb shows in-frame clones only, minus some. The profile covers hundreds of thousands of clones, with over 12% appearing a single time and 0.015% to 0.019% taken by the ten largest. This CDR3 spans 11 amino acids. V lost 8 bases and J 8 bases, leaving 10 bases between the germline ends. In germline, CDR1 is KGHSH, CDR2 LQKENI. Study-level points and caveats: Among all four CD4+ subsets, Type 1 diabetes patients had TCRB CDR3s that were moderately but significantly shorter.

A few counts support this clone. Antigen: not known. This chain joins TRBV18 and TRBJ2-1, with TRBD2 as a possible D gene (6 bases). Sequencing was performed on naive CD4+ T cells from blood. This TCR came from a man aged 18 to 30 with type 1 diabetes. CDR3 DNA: TGTGCCAGCCAACTAGCTGATGAGCAGTTCTTC. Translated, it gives CASQLADEQFF.